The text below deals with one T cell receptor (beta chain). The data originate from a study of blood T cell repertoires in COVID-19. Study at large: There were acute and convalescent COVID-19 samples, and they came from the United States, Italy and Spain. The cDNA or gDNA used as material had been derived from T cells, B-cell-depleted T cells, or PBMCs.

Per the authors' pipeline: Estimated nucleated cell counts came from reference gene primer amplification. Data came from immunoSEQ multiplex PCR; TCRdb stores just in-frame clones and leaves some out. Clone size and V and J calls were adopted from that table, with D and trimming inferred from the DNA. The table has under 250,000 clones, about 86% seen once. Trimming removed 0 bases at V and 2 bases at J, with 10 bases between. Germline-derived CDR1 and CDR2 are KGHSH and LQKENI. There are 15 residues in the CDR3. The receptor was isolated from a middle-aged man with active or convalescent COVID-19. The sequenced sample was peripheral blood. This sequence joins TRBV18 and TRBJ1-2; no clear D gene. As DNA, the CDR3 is TGTGCCAGCTCACCACCCGAGGTTCCCAACTATGGCTACACCTTC. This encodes CASSPPEVPNYGYTF.